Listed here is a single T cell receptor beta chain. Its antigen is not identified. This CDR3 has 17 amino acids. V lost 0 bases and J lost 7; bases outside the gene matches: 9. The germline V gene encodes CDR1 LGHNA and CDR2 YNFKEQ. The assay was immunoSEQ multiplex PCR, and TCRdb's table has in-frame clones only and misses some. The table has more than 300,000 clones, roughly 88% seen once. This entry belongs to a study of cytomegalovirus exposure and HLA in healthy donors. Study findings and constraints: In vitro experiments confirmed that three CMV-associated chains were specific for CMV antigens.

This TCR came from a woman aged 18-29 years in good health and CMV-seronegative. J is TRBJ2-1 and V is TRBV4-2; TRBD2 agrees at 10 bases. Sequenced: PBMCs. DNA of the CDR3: TGTGCCAGCAGCCAAGATTCCGCTAGCGGGAGAGTTAATGAGCAGTTCTTC. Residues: CASSQDSASGRVNEQFF.